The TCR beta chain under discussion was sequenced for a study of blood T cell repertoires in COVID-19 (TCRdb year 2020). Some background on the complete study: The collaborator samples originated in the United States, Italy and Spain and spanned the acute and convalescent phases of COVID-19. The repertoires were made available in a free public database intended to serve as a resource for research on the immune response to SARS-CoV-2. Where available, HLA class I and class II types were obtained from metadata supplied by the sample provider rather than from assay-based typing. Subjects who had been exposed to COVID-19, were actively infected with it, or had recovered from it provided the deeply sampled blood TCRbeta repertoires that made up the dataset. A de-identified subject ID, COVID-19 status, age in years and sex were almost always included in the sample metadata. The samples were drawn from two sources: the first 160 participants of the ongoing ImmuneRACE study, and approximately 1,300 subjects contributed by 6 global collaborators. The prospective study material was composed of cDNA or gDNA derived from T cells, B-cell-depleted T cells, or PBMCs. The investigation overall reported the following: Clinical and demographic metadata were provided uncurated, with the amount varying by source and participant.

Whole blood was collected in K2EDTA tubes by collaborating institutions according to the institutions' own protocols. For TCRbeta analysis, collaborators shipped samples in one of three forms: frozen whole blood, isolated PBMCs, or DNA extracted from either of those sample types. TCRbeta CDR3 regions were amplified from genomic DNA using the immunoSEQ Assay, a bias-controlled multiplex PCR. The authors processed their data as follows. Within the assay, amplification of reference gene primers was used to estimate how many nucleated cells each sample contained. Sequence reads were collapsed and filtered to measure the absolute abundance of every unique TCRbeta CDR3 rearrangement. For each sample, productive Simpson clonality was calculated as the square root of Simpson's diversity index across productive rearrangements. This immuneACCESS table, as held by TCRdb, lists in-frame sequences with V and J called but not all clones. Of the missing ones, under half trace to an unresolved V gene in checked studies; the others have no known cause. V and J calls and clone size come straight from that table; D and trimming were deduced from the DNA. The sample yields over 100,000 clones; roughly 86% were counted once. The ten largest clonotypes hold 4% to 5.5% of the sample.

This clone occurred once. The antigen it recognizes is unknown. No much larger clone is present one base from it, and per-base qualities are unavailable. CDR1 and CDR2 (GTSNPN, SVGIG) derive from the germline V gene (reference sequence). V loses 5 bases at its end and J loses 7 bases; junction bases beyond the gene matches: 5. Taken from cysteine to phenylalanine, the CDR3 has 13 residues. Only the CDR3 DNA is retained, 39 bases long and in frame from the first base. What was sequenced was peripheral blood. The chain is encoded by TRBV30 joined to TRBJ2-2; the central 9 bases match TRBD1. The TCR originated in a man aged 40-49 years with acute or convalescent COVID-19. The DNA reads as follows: TGTGCCTGGGGACAGGGGTCTGGCGGGGAGCTGTTTTTT. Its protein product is CAWGQGSGGELFF.